Presented here are 19 T cell receptor beta chains from one specimen sequenced in a study of cytomegalovirus exposure and HLA in healthy donors. Some clones are missing from TCRdb's copy, which holds only in-frame ones; the method was immunoSEQ multiplex PCR. This table has 150,000 or so clones, 85% appearing once. The sequenced sample consisted of PBMCs. The receptors stem from a man in his thirties or forties in good health and CMV-seropositive.

The CDR3: CASSFTLGLAGGPVYF. CDR3 DNA sequence: TGTGCCAGCAGCTTTACCCTGGGACTAGCGGGGGGGCCGGTGTACTTC. V gene TRBV7-2 combines with J gene TRBJ2-5; 16 bases are shared with TRBD2. Germline lookup yields CDR1 SGHTA and CDR2 FQGNSA. V shed 3 bases, J shed 13 bases, and the junction held 11 bases outside the gene matches. This CDR3 comprises 16 residues.

The J gene is TRBJ1-2, the V gene TRBV7-2; D unclear. The length of the CDR3 is 15 residues. The germline V gene encodes CDR1 SGHTA and CDR2 FQGNSA. The germline V and J ends were trimmed by 2 bases and 3 bases, with 13 bases remaining between them. The chain's CDR3 is CASSLTLGSDYGYTF. For the CDR3, the DNA is TGTGCCAGCAGCTTAACCCTAGGATCCGACTATGGCTACACCTTC.

J is TRBJ2-3 and V is TRBV5-1; 12 nucleotides line up with TRBD2. Per the germline V gene, CDR1 is SGHRS and CDR2 is YFSETQ. The CDR3 is made up of 15 amino acids. J was trimmed by 7 bases and V by 6 bases; bases with no gene match: 9. CDR3 DNA: TGCGCCAGCACCACTAGCGGGGGGCCGAGGAATACGCAGTATTTT. Its translation is CASTTSGGPRNTQYF.

Comment on this clone: The same CDR3 also results from other DNA sequences found in this sample. J is TRBJ2-5 and V is TRBV10-2; D is undetermined. Trimming took 2 bases from V and 5 from J, leaving 9 bases between them. Germline V gene data show CDR1 as WSHSY and CDR2 as SAAADI. CDR3 size: 13 residues. CDR3 sequence reads: CASSERGRETQYF. CDR3 nucleotide sequence: TGCGCCAGCAGTGAGAGAGGTCGGGAGACCCAGTACTTC.

The chain carries TRBV11-2 and TRBJ2-7; TRBD2 aligns across 9 bases. The germline V gene encodes CDR1 SGHAT and CDR2 FQNNGV. Germline trimming cut 1 base from V and 2 bases from J; bases unmatched to any gene: 3. This CDR3 spans 15 amino acids. The CDR3 protein is CASSLVAGATYEQYF. The CDR3 DNA sequence: TGTGCCAGCAGCTTAGTAGCGGGGGCGACCTACGAGCAGTACTTC.

The CDR3, as DNA: TGTGCCAGCAGCCCGGGACAGGGGAGGGACTTGAATGAGCAGTTCTTC. Translating gives CASSPGQGRDLNEQFF. The chain links TRBV6-6 to TRBJ2-1; 10 bases agree with TRBD1. Germline CDR1 reads MNHNY; CDR2 reads SVGAGI (reference sequence). CDR3 size: 16 residues. J lost 7 bases, V lost 6 bases, and 12 bases had no gene match.

This chain connects TRBV18 to TRBJ2-7; 8 nucleotides agree with TRBD2. Germline loops: CDR1 KGHSH, CDR2 LQKENI. CDR3 length equals 15 residues. J gave up 3 bases and V 5 bases, and 9 bases lay outside the gene matches. CDR3 residues: CASSTAGTSGYEQYF. CDR3 nucleotides: TGTGCCAGCTCAACCGCCGGGACTAGTGGCTACGAGCAGTACTTC.

The J gene is TRBJ1-1, the V gene TRBV6-6; D gene ambiguous. This CDR3 spans 14 amino acids. Germline CDR1 is MNHNY and CDR2 is SVGAGI (reference sequence). Trimming left V 4 bases short and J 2 bases short, with 11 bases between. The CDR3 reads CASSFHGLNTEAFF. The CDR3 DNA sequence: TGTGCCAGCAGTTTCCATGGGCTTAACACTGAAGCTTTCTTT.

Comments on this clone: Other nucleotide sequences from this sample produce the same CDR3. This chain links TRBV29-1 with TRBJ2-5, with D possibly TRBD2 on 6 matching bases. Per germline, CDR1 SQVTM and CDR2 ANQGSEA. Trimming removed 4 bases at V and 2 bases at J, with 8 bases between. The CDR3 length is 12 residues. The CDR3 coding sequence is TGCAGCGTTGTTGGGGGGCAAGAGACCCAGTACTTC. This sequence encodes CSVVGGQETQYF.

This clone was detected only a few times. The chain has TRBV7-9 and TRBJ2-5; D is perhaps TRBD2 (6 bases). CDR3 length: 14 residues. CDR1 SEHNR and CDR2 FQNEAQ come from the germline V gene (reference sequence). The germline V and J ends were trimmed by 8 bases and 5 bases, with 18 bases remaining between them. CDR3: CASADPAGWETQYF. DNA of the CDR3: TGTGCCAGCGCTGACCCCGCGGGATGGGAGACCCAGTACTTC.

The chain recombines TRBV9 with TRBJ1-4; D is undetermined. V was shortened by 0 bases and J by 5 bases, with 11 bases between the two germline ends. CDR1 is SGDLS and CDR2 is YYNGEE in the germline V gene. The CDR3 runs to 15 residues. The CDR3 DNA reads as TGTGCCAGCAGCGTAGAGGAAGAGCGGAATGAAAAACTGTTTTTT. It yields the protein CASSVEEERNEKLFF.

The V and J genes are TRBV6-6 and TRBJ2-7; 10 bases match TRBD2. Looked up from germline, CDR1 is MNHNY and CDR2 is SVGAGI (reference sequence). V shed 6 bases, J shed 6 bases, and the junction held 11 bases outside the gene matches. CDR3 length equals 15 residues. The CDR3 here is CASSTWGTSVGEQYF. The CDR3 DNA reads TGTGCCAGCAGCACCTGGGGGACTAGCGTCGGCGAGCAGTACTTC.

This chain connects TRBV12-5 to TRBJ1-1; D perhaps matches TRBD1 (6 bases). This CDR3 spans 17 amino acids. Per the germline V gene, CDR1 is LGHNT and CDR2 is FRNRAP. With 1 base removed from V and 4 bases from J, the gap between germline ends came to 19 bases. The CDR3 loop is CASGLEYDRLLGTEAFF. DNA of the CDR3: TGTGCTAGTGGTTTGGAGTACGACAGGTTGTTGGGCACTGAAGCTTTCTTT.

This chain joins TRBV7-2 and TRBJ1-4, with D perhaps TRBD1 (6 bases). This CDR3 has 15 residues. CDR1 is SGHTA, CDR2 FQGNSA, per germline. The V end lost 3 bases, the J end lost 3 bases, and 11 bases lay between the germline ends. CDR3 residues: CASSLTGISNEKLFF. CDR3 coding DNA: TGTGCCAGCAGCTTGACAGGAATTTCTAATGAAAAACTGTTTTTT. Filled out from reference TRBV7-2 and TRBJ1-4, the complete variable domain reads GAGVSQSPSNKVTEKGKDVELRCDPISGHTALYWYRQSLGQGLEFLIYFQGNSAPDKSGLPSDRFSAERTGGSVSTLTIQRTQQEDSAVYLCASSLTGISNEKLFFGSGTQLSVL.

The DNA for the CDR3 is TGTGCCAGTAGTCGGTTAGCGGGTCCGTACCAAGAGACCCAGTACTTC. Protein: CASSRLAGPYQETQYF. This chain joins TRBV19 and TRBJ2-5, with 7 bases matching TRBD2. Trimming removed 5 bases from V and 0 bases from J; junction bases left unmatched: 9. From germline, CDR1 is LNHDA and CDR2 SQIVND (reference sequence). The CDR3 covers 16 residues.

V and J are TRBV10-3 and TRBJ2-2, with 14 bases aligning to TRBD2. CDR1 is ENHRY, CDR2 SYGVKD, per germline. The V and J ends lost 6 bases and 6 bases, in that order; junction bases with no gene match: 6. CDR3 length: 16 amino acids. CDR3 amino acids: CAIRGLAGEGAGELFF. CDR3 sequence (DNA): TGTGCCATCAGGGGACTAGCGGGGGAAGGGGCCGGGGAGCTGTTTTTT.

The chain has TRBV10-3 and TRBJ1-1; D not certain. The germline gives CDR1 ENHRY, CDR2 SYGVKD. The germline V and J ends were trimmed by 3 bases and 3 bases, with 8 bases remaining between them. The CDR3 loop spans 13 amino acids. For the CDR3, the DNA is TGTGCCATCAGTGACGGGATTCACACTGAAGCTTTCTTT. As protein: CAISDGIHTEAFF.

This clone was counted only a few times. The chain recombines TRBV15 with TRBJ2-4; 7 nucleotides match TRBD1. The CDR3 is 16 residues long. Germline CDR1 reads LNHNV; CDR2 reads YYDKDF (reference sequence). V gave up 5 bases and J gave up 8 bases; unmatched junction bases: 15. The CDR3 DNA sequence: TGTGCCACCAGCGTCCCCGGGACAGAGATTAAGGACATTCAGTACTTC. Encoded protein: CATSVPGTEIKDIQYF.

The rearrangement links TRBV27 to TRBJ1-5; 7 nucleotides agree with TRBD1. After removal of 3 bases from V and 0 bases from J, the junction contained 8 bases not matched to a gene. The CDR3 extends over 17 amino acids. From germline, CDR1 is MNHEY and CDR2 SMNVEV (reference sequence). The CDR3 region has the DNA TGTGCCAGCAGTTTCCGGCAGGGGGACCATAGCAATCAGCCCCAGCATTTT. Amino acids: CASSFRQGDHSNQPQHF.